This T cell receptor (beta chain) was identified in a study of blood T cell repertoires in COVID-19. Self-reported history from a screening survey and questionnaire set each donor's cohort. In the original processing: Estimated nucleated cell counts came from reference gene primer amplification. The repertoire was sequenced with immunoSEQ multiplex PCR; TCRdb's copy has only in-frame clones and lacks some. That table gives V, J and clone size, and the DNA gave D and trimming. Of 250,000 to 300,000 clones in the sample, roughly 80% are singletons; the top ten hold 5%. The source is a man in his forties who had been exposed to COVID-19. The sequencing input was PBMCs or T cells enriched from blood (not recorded which).

The CDR3 loop reads CASSFWTVYEQYF. The CDR3 bases are TGTGCCAGCAGTTTTTGGACAGTTTACGAGCAGTACTTC. This rearrangement joins TRBV27 to TRBJ2-7, with a tentative D call TRBD1 (6 bases). Germline CDR1 is MNHEY and CDR2 is SMNVEV (reference sequence). This CDR3 spans 13 amino acids. V was trimmed by 3 bases and J by 4 bases, leaving 10 bases between them.